This TCR beta chain is from a study of post-analysis software for immune sequencing data. Whole-study context: Some patients lacked subtype; others had relapsing-remitting, secondary progressive or progressive-relapsing disease. Study-level points and caveats: Strong co-clustering by F measure linked samples that shared a preparation batch. Controls showed significantly higher normalized Chao1 diversity than did multiple sclerosis patients. The five TRBV segments detected at higher frequency in patients than in controls included TRBV5-6, TRBV5-1 and TRBV20-1.

This CDR3 has 13 residues. Trimming stripped 4 bases from V and 5 bases from J, with 10 bases between. The germline V gene has CDR1 SGHRS and CDR2 YFSETQ. Unique molecular identifiers were carried by the TCR beta cDNA libraries. The authors obtained approximately 540,000 cDNA molecules from roughly 1.1 to 9.2 million T cells. TCRdb used MiXCR to reprocess the PCR reads, holding one entry per CDR3 protein. The sample lists around 770,000 distinct CDR3 sequences; 35% to 55% were seen once. As regards this clonotype: Its antigen is unknown.

Source material: blood. V gene TRBV5-1 combines with J gene TRBJ2-1; D remains unclear. The clonotype was recovered from a girl under 18 with multiple sclerosis. The CDR3 DNA reads as TGCGCCAGCAGCGTGGACCAAGACAATGAGCAGTTCTTC. Translating it yields CASSVDQDNEQFF.